The 23 T cell receptor beta chains below were found in one sample sequenced in a study of OX40 agonist ivuxolimab in advanced cancers. The method was immunoSEQ multiplex PCR; TCRdb's version includes in-frame clones alone and lacks a portion of them. The table lists approximately 66,000 clones, 80% to 90% of them singletons. This material consisted of CD4+ or CD8+ T cells sorted from blood, taken in a trial of the OX40 agonist ivuxolimab. Receptors were obtained from an adult with an advanced solid tumor such as melanoma, head and neck, liver or kidney cancer.

The chain employs TRBV25-1 and TRBJ2-7; D remains unclear. The CDR3 is 12 residues long. CDR1 and CDR2 (germline): MGHDK, SYGVNS. V gave up 0 bases and J gave up 2 bases, with 2 bases separating them. DNA for the CDR3: TGTGCCAGCAGTGAATACCCCTACGAGCAGTACTTC. This translates into CASSEYPYEQYF.

This chain links TRBV7-9 with TRBJ1-4, with 10 bases fitting TRBD1. Unmatched junction bases numbered 5, after V lost 1 base and J lost 6 bases. Germline CDR1 SEHNR, CDR2 FQNEAQ (reference sequence). This CDR3 is built from 16 residues. The CDR3: CASSLGGTGVDEKLFF. The CDR3 bases are TGTGCCAGCAGCTTAGGGGGGACAGGGGTGGATGAAAAACTGTTTTTT.

The chain has TRBV27 and TRBJ2-5; 9 nucleotides align to TRBD1. The germline gives CDR1 MNHEY, CDR2 SMNVEV (reference sequence). Losses at the gene ends were 3 bases for V and 2 bases for J; bases not matched to a gene: 7. This CDR3 comprises 16 residues. DNA for the CDR3: TGTGCCAGCAGTTTCCTACCGGGACAGGGACAAGAGACCCAGTACTTC. It translates to CASSFLPGQGQETQYF.

The chain recombines TRBV7-3 with TRBJ1-2; weak D call: TRBD1 (6 bases). The germline gives CDR1 SGHTA, CDR2 FQGTGA. The CDR3 is 16 residues long. Trimming took 3 bases from V and 2 from J, leaving 16 bases between them. CDR3 sequence reads: CASSFLGGGENYGYTF. As DNA, the CDR3 is TGTGCCAGCAGCTTCCTAGGGGGAGGGGAAAACTATGGCTACACCTTC.

V is TRBV18 and J is TRBJ2-7, with D unclear. The germline CDR1 and CDR2 sequences are KGHSH and LQKENI. The ends were cut back, 3 bases at V and 4 bases at J, with 13 bases in the middle. CDR3 size: 14 residues. Here the CDR3 reads CASSPGRSEYEQYF. The DNA of the CDR3 is TGTGCCAGCTCACCGGGCCGAAGTGAGTACGAGCAGTACTTC.

The genes are TRBV27 and TRBJ2-7; TRBD1 matches at 7 bases. Germline CDR1 reads MNHEY; CDR2 reads SMNVEV (reference sequence). This CDR3 has 13 residues. The junction had 3 bases not matched to a gene; V was cut back by 5 bases and J by 2 bases. The CDR3 sequence: CASSLGTAYEQYF. The CDR3 DNA reads TGTGCCAGCAGTCTCGGGACAGCCTACGAGCAGTACTTC.

Written as DNA, the CDR3 is TGTGCCATCAGTGATGAGGGGACTAGCAGTTACAATGAGCAGTTCTTC. Translation: CAISDEGTSSYNEQFF. The genes are TRBV10-3 and TRBJ2-1, with TRBD2 matching over 9 bases. This CDR3 has 16 residues. Germline loops: CDR1 ENHRY, CDR2 SYGVKD. With 3 bases clipped from V and 4 bases from J, the junction kept 7 bases outside the gene matches.

V usage is TRBV13 and J usage is TRBJ2-7; tentatively, D is TRBD1 (5 bases). The CDR3 has 13 residues. Trimming took 5 bases from V and 5 from J, leaving 13 bases between them. Germline loops: CDR1 PRHDT, CDR2 FYEKMQ (reference sequence). CDR3 loop: CASSHQGVDEQYF. The CDR3 DNA reads as TGTGCCAGCAGCCACCAAGGGGTCGACGAGCAGTACTTC.

The chain has TRBV5-8 and TRBJ1-5; 7 bases map to TRBD1. With V trimmed by 6 bases and J by 2 bases, 8 bases remained unmatched. The CDR3 is made up of 15 amino acids. From germline, CDR1 is SGHTS and CDR2 YDEGEE. The CDR3 reads CASTEYRGGNQPQHF. In nucleotides, the CDR3 is TGTGCCAGCACCGAATACAGGGGCGGCAATCAGCCCCAGCATTTT.

V gene TRBV27 combines with J gene TRBJ2-7, with D perhaps matching TRBD1 or TRBD2 (5 bases each). Germline V gives CDR1 MNHEY, CDR2 SMNVEV (reference sequence). This CDR3 comprises 13 residues. The ends were cut back, 2 bases at V and 2 bases at J, with 7 bases in the middle. CDR3 loop: CASSLRDAYEQYF. The DNA for the CDR3 is TGTGCCAGCAGTTTAAGGGACGCCTACGAGCAGTACTTC.

This clone was seen a single time. The V and J genes are TRBV27 and TRBJ2-7; the match to TRBD1 covers 10 bases. Trimming cost V 5 bases and J 3 bases; bases outside gene matches: 4. The V gene's germline CDR1 is MNHEY and CDR2 SMNVEV (reference sequence). This CDR3 contains 14 residues. CDR3 amino acids: CASSGRDRGYEQYF. The CDR3 region has the DNA TGTGCCAGCAGTGGGAGGGACAGGGGCTACGAGCAGTACTTC.

The chain recombines TRBV27 with TRBJ2-2, with D perhaps TRBD2 (6 bases). V lost 7 bases to trimming and J lost 2 bases, with 8 bases between them. Germline V gene lookup returns CDR1 MNHEY and CDR2 SMNVEV (reference sequence). The CDR3 loop spans 13 amino acids. CDR3 protein: CASTGGNTGELFF. CDR3 DNA: TGTGCCAGCACCGGGGGAAACACCGGGGAGCTGTTTTTT.

This rearrangement joins TRBV12-5 to TRBJ2-5; TRBD1 agrees at 7 bases. The CDR3 totals 15 residues. Trimming took 1 base from V and 5 from J; bases not matched to a gene: 7. The V gene's germline CDR1 is LGHNT and CDR2 FRNRAP. CDR3: CASGLATGFWETQYF. CDR3 DNA: TGTGCTAGTGGTTTGGCGACAGGGTTTTGGGAGACCCAGTACTTC.

J is TRBJ2-7 and V is TRBV7-8; possible D gene TRBD1, 5 bases. V lost 1 base, J lost 5 bases, and 12 bases lay in between. The CDR3 contains 14 residues. CDR1 is SGHVS and CDR2 is FQNEAQ in the germline V gene. Here the CDR3 reads CASSLVPGYNEQYF. The DNA for the CDR3 is TGTGCCAGCAGCTTAGTACCAGGGTACAACGAGCAGTACTTC. Full variable domain (remainder filled in from reference TRBV7-8 and TRBJ2-7): GAGVSQSPRYKVAKRGQDVALRCDPISGHVSLFWYQQALGQGPEFLTYFQNEAQLDKSGLPSDRFFAERPEGSVSTLKIQRTQQEDSAVYLCASSLVPGYNEQYFGPGTRLTVT.

The gene calls are TRBV2 and TRBJ1-2; D call uncertain. The CDR3 loop spans 14 amino acids. Trimming took 7 bases from V and 4 from J, leaving 16 bases between them. CDR1 is SNHLY, CDR2 FYNNEI, per germline. The CDR3: CASTRDPYSYGYTF. The CDR3 region has the DNA TGTGCCAGCACCCGCGACCCGTACAGCTATGGCTACACCTTC.

The V and J genes are TRBV27 and TRBJ1-6; D possibly corresponds to TRBD1 (6 bases). Per the germline V gene, CDR1 is MNHEY and CDR2 is SMNVEV (reference sequence). The CDR3 extends over 16 amino acids. V shed 6 bases and J shed 0 bases, with 12 bases lying between them. CDR3 region: CASSVQGLSYNSPLHF. CDR3 DNA sequence: TGTGCCAGCAGCGTACAGGGTCTCTCCTATAATTCACCCCTCCACTTT.

The J gene is TRBJ1-1, the V gene TRBV4-3, with D possibly matching TRBD1 (5 bases). V was pared by 0 bases and J by 4 bases, with 9 bases between. CDR1 is LGHNA and CDR2 is YSLEER in the germline V gene. This CDR3 region has 14 residues. The CDR3 nucleotides are TGCGCCAGCAGCCAAGACACAGGTCTCACTGAAGCTTTCTTT. Its translation: CASSQDTGLTEAFF.

CDR3 nucleotide sequence: TGTGCCAGTCTAACCCTGGACACTAGCAACAGGGATACGCAGTATTTT. It encodes CASLTLDTSNRDTQYF. The chain has TRBV28 and TRBJ2-3, with D perhaps TRBD2 (6 bases). Germline V gene sequence: CDR1 MDHEN, CDR2 SYDVKM. The CDR3 is 16 amino acids. The V end was cut by 9 bases, the J end by 6 bases, with 25 bases between.

J is TRBJ2-2 and V is TRBV11-2; 8 bases match TRBD1. With 5 bases clipped from V and 5 bases from J, the junction kept 13 bases outside the gene matches. Germline assignment: CDR1 SGHAT and CDR2 FQNNGV. The CDR3 has 17 residues. The CDR3 DNA reads TGTGCCAGCAGCAAAAGCTGGTTCAGGGGGCTTACCGGGGAGCTGTTTTTT. Translated: CASSKSWFRGLTGELFF. Full variable domain (rest looked up from reference TRBV11-2 and TRBJ2-2): EAGVAQSPRYKIIEKRQSVAFWCNPISGHATLYWYQQILGQGPKLLIQFQNNGVVDDSQLPKDRFSAERLKGVDSTLKIQPAKLEDSAVYLCASSKSWFRGLTGELFFGEGSRLTVL.

The chain has TRBV5-1 and TRBJ2-7; 7 nucleotides align to TRBD1. There are 15 residues in the CDR3. Trimming took 3 bases from V and 1 from J; bases not matched to a gene: 7. The V gene's germline CDR1 is SGHRS and CDR2 YFSETQ. The CDR3 region has the DNA TGCGCCAGCAGCTCGGAACCGGGACAGTCCTACGAGCAGTACTTC. It specifies CASSSEPGQSYEQYF.

This chain links TRBV19 with TRBJ2-1, with TRBD1 identical over 9 bases. The CDR3 has 17 amino acids. The germline CDR1 and CDR2 sequences are LNHDA and SQIVND (reference sequence). The V gene end was trimmed by 1 base and the J gene end by 6 bases; junction bases not matched to a gene: 10. CDR3 amino acids: CASSIATGTGMGNEQFF. The CDR3 DNA reads TGTGCCAGTAGTATAGCGACCGGGACAGGGATGGGCAATGAGCAGTTCTTC.

The rearrangement links TRBV11-1 to TRBJ2-1; the match to TRBD1 covers 7 bases. Germline values: CDR1 SGHAT, CDR2 FQDESV (reference sequence). CDR3 length equals 16 residues. The V gene end was trimmed by 0 bases and the J gene end by 1 base; junction bases not matched to a gene: 3. CDR3: CASSLATGLSYNEQFF. CDR3 sequence (DNA): TGTGCCAGCAGCTTAGCGACAGGGTTGTCCTACAATGAGCAGTTCTTC.

This clone was detected only a few times. This rearrangement joins TRBV30 to TRBJ1-1, with D tentatively TRBD1 (5 bases). The V end was cut by 1 base, the J end by 0 bases, with 15 bases between. CDR1 is GTSNPN, CDR2 SVGIG, per germline (reference sequence). The CDR3 covers 16 residues. CDR3 coding DNA: TGTGCCTGGAGTGAGGGACCAGGAAATATGAACACTGAAGCTTTCTTT. This translates into CAWSEGPGNMNTEAFF.